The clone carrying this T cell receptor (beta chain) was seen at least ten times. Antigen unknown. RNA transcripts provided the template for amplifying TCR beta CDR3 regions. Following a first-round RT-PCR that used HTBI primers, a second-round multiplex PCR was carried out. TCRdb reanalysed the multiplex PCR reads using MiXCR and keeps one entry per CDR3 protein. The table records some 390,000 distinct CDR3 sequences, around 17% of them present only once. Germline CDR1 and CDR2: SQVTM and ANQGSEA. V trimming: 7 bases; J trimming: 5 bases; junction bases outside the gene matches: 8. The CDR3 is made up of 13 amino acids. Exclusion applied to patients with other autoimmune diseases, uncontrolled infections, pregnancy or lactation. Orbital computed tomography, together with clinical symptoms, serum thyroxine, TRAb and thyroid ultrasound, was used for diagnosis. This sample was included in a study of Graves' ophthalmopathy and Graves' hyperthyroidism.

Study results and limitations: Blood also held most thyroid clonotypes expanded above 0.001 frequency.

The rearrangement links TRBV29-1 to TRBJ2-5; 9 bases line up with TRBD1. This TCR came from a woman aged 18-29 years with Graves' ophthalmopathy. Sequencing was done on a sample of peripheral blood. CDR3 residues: CSARQGEVETQYF. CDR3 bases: TGCAGCGCGAGACAGGGGGAGGTGGAGACCCAGTACTTC. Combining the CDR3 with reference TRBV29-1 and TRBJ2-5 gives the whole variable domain SAVISQKPSRDICQRGTSLTIQCQVDSQVTMMFWYRQQPGQSLTLIATANQGSEATYESGFVIDKFPISRPNLTFSTLTVSNMSPEDSSIYLCSARQGEVETQYFGPGTRLLVL.